The 20 T cell receptor beta chains given below trace back to one sample, sequenced in a study of T cell repertoires in cytomegalovirus infection. TCRdb itself ran the reads through MiXCR, one entry per CDR3 protein. The table records approximately 490,000 distinct CDR3 sequences, approximately 10% of them present only once. The sequenced sample consisted of PBMCs. These TCRs come from a human donor in good health (CMV status not recorded). Some clones in this sample may be carry-over from other donors' samples.

This clonotype was detected only a few times. The gene calls are TRBV30 and TRBJ2-7, with TRBD1 matching over 8 bases. The CDR3 consists of 15 residues. Trimming at V came to 0 bases and at J to 6 bases, leaving 10 bases not matched to a gene. In germline, CDR1 is GTSNPN, CDR2 SVGIG (reference sequence). The CDR3 DNA follows: TGTGCCTGGAGTGTACAGACAGGGGATCACCTCGAGCAGTACTTC. Its translation: CAWSVQTGDHLEQYF.

This clonotype was detected many times. The chain recombines TRBV7-6 with TRBJ1-1; D gene ambiguous. Trimming stripped 1 base from V and 2 bases from J, with 11 bases between. Per germline, CDR1 SGHVS and CDR2 FNYEAQ. The CDR3 length is 15 residues. The chain's CDR3 is CASSLESDSNTEAFF. Written as DNA, the CDR3 is TGTGCCAGCAGCTTAGAATCTGACTCTAACACTGAAGCTTTCTTT.

This clonotype was counted ten times or more. The chain carries TRBV7-4 and TRBJ1-5; D remains ambiguous. Germline V CDR1 and CDR2: SGHVT, SQSDAQ. The germline V and J ends were trimmed by 4 bases and 4 bases, with 17 bases remaining between them. This CDR3 comprises 16 residues. CDR3 DNA: TGTGCCAGCAGCTCCGAAGGGCGGGGAGGGAATCAGCCCCAGCATTTT. Amino acid sequence: CASSSEGRGGNQPQHF. Based on the CDR3 plus reference TRBV7-4 and TRBJ1-5, the full variable domain is GAGVSQSPRYKVAKRGRDVALRCDSISGHVTLYWYRQTLGQGSEVLTYSQSDAQRDKSGRPSGRFSAERPERSVSTLKIQRTEQGDSAVYLCASSSEGRGGNQPQHFGDGTRLSIL.

This rearrangement joins TRBV6-6 to TRBJ2-5; D gene unclear. CDR3 length: 13 amino acids. Looked up from germline, CDR1 is MNHNY and CDR2 is SVGAGI (reference sequence). V lost 6 bases and J 3 bases, leaving 11 bases between the germline ends. CDR3 region: CASRWQGEETQYF. The CDR3 DNA reads as TGTGCCAGCAGATGGCAAGGTGAAGAGACCCAGTACTTC.

This clonotype was observed a handful of times. The chain combines TRBV28 with TRBJ2-7; D might be TRBD1 or TRBD2, each matching 5 bases. The germline V and J ends were trimmed by 3 bases and 0 bases, with 21 bases remaining between them. The CDR3 length is 18 residues. Germline V gene lookup returns CDR1 MDHEN and CDR2 SYDVKM. DNA for the CDR3: TGTGCCAGCAGTTTTCGGTTCTCGGGCAGGGAGATCTCCTACGAGCAGTACTTC. Amino acids: CASSFRFSGREISYEQYF.

This clonotype has at least ten counts. V usage is TRBV12-3 or TRBV12-4 and J usage is TRBJ2-1, with a weak D call TRBD1 (6 bases). Deletions cut 6 bases from V and 8 bases from J, with 26 bases between. The CDR3 has 17 amino acids. CDR3 region: CASRPTRQVTLYHEQFF. The CDR3, as DNA: TGTGCCAGCAGACCAACCAGACAGGTCACTCTTTACCATGAGCAGTTCTTC.

This clonotype has at least ten counts. The J gene is TRBJ2-4, the V gene TRBV6-6; no reliable D call. The V and J ends lost 5 bases and 0 bases respectively, with 11 bases between them. This CDR3 spans 15 amino acids. The germline CDR1 and CDR2 sequences are MNHNY and SVGAGI (reference sequence). CDR3 in amino acids: CASSTFPVAKNIQYF. CDR3 coding DNA: TGTGCCAGCAGTACCTTTCCGGTAGCCAAAAACATTCAGTACTTC.

This clonotype occurred many times. This chain links TRBV7-9 with TRBJ1-6, with a weak D call TRBD1 (6 bases). The germline CDR1 and CDR2 sequences are SEHNR and FQNEAQ (reference sequence). This CDR3 has 16 amino acids. Trimming took off 5 bases at V and 8 bases at J, with 19 bases between the two ends. The CDR3 protein is CASSLTGSWGDSPLHF. Here the CDR3 DNA reads TGTGCCAGCAGCCTCACAGGGTCTTGGGGTGATTCACCCCTCCACTTT.

This clonotype was seen a few times. The chain couples TRBV4-2 to TRBJ1-2; D not certain. The CDR3 runs to 15 residues. V lost 0 bases and J 3 bases, leaving 11 bases between the germline ends. CDR1 and CDR2 from the germline V gene are LGHNA and YNFKEQ. The CDR3 DNA reads as TGTGCCAGCAGCCAAGATAGGCTCCAGGACTATGGCTACACCTTC. Translating it yields CASSQDRLQDYGYTF.

This clonotype was seen many times. V is TRBV5-4 and J is TRBJ1-1; D not certain. Germline lookup yields CDR1 SGHNT and CDR2 YYREEE (reference sequence). V lost 3 bases, J lost 2 bases, and 14 bases lay in between. This CDR3 contains 15 residues. The CDR3 loop reads CASSSGGRANTEAFF. The DNA for the CDR3 is TGTGCCAGCAGCTCCGGAGGGAGAGCCAACACTGAAGCTTTCTTT.

The sample holds a few counts of this clonotype. CDR3 DNA: TGTGCCAGCGCCCGGACGGGGTCAGGTGGCTACACCTTC. Its protein product is CASARTGSGGYTF. The rearrangement joins TRBV6-2 or TRBV6-3 to TRBJ1-2, with no clear D. Deletions cut 8 bases from V and 7 bases from J, with 17 bases between. Germline V gives CDR1 MNHEY, CDR2 SVGEGT. The CDR3 covers 13 residues.

This sequence joins TRBV27 and TRBJ2-7; TRBD2 matches at 7 bases. The CDR3 extends over 14 amino acids. V gave up 6 bases and J gave up 3 bases; unmatched junction bases: 8. The germline V gene encodes CDR1 MNHEY and CDR2 SMNVEV (reference sequence). CDR3 DNA: TGTGCCAGCAGCCCGGGGAGGGAGGGCTACGAGCAGTACTTC. The encoded protein is CASSPGREGYEQYF.

This clonotype was counted ten times or more. The rearrangement uses TRBV5-4 and TRBJ2-2; TRBD2 aligns across 9 bases. The CDR3 consists of 17 residues. V trimming: 0 bases; J trimming: 7 bases; junction bases outside the gene matches: 10. CDR1 is SGHNT, CDR2 YYREEE, per germline (reference sequence). The CDR3 DNA follows: TGTGCCAGCAGCTTGGGACTAGCGGAGAGACGGGGCGGGGAGCTGTTTTTT. Protein: CASSLGLAERRGGELFF.

This clonotype was counted ten times or more. The V and J genes are TRBV20-1 and TRBJ2-1; TRBD2 aligns across 11 bases. Germline CDR1 and CDR2: DFQATT and SNEGSKA (reference sequence). The CDR3 runs 15 residues. J lost 5 bases, V lost 5 bases, and 8 bases had no gene match. The CDR3 nucleotides are TGCAGTGCTGGTGGGCTAGCGGGAGGTGACAATGAGCAGTTCTTC. It codes for CSAGGLAGGDNEQFF.

CDR3 DNA sequence: TGCGCCAGCAGCTCAATGGGACACCAAGAGACCCAGTACTTC. This encodes CASSSMGHQETQYF. V gene TRBV5-1 combines with J gene TRBJ2-5; either TRBD1 or TRBD2 may supply D (5 bases each). Trimming stripped 3 bases from V and 0 bases from J, with 9 bases between. The germline V gene has CDR1 SGHRS and CDR2 YFSETQ. This CDR3 is 14 amino acids long.

Many counts were recorded for this clonotype. V is TRBV27 and J is TRBJ1-3; D possibly corresponds to TRBD1 (5 bases). In germline, CDR1 is MNHEY, CDR2 SMNVEV (reference sequence). This CDR3 has 14 amino acids. Trimming shortened V by 2 bases and J by 6 bases, and 11 bases separated the two germline ends. Here the CDR3 reads CASSLRGEPNTIYF. The CDR3 region has the DNA TGTGCCAGCAGTTTACGGGGGGAACCAAACACCATATATTTT.

This clonotype was detected a few times. This chain uses TRBV28 with TRBJ2-1; D is uncertain. Trimming took 5 bases from V and 10 from J, leaving 9 bases between them. Germline CDR1 is MDHEN and CDR2 is SYDVKM. The CDR3 totals 11 residues. The CDR3 loop reads CASSKEWEQFF. The CDR3 bases are TGTGCCAGCAGTAAAGAATGGGAGCAGTTCTTC.

This sequence joins TRBV20-1 and TRBJ1-6; the match to TRBD1 covers 7 bases. The CDR3 spans 14 residues. Trimming took 8 bases from V and 4 from J; bases not matched to a gene: 8. Germline CDR1 and CDR2: DFQATT and SNEGSKA (reference sequence). The CDR3 nucleotides read TGCAGTACCCGAAAGGGACAGTATAATTCACCCCTCCACTTT. Translated: CSTRKGQYNSPLHF.

This clonotype was recorded many times. The chain has TRBV27 and TRBJ2-7; 7 bases are shared with TRBD2. Trimming removed 2 bases from V and 5 bases from J; junction bases left unmatched: 12. The CDR3 has 16 amino acids. Germline V lookup: CDR1 MNHEY, CDR2 SMNVEV (reference sequence). The CDR3 sequence: CASSLVAGEKIHEQYF. The CDR3, as DNA: TGTGCCAGCAGTTTAGTCGCGGGAGAAAAAATCCACGAGCAGTACTTC.

This clonotype was picked up a small number of times. The chain has TRBV5-1 and TRBJ2-7, with TRBD1 matching 11 bases. The CDR3 has 16 amino acids. V gave up 4 bases and J gave up 5 bases; unmatched junction bases: 11. Germline loops: CDR1 SGHRS, CDR2 YFSETQ. The CDR3 DNA reads TGCGCCAGCAGCCCCCCCCGGCGGACAGGGGGCAACGAGCAGTACTTC. It is translated as CASSPPRRTGGNEQYF.